A selection of T cell receptor beta chains follows, all from one sample in a study of blood T cell repertoires in COVID-19. Some clones are missing from TCRdb's copy, which holds only in-frame ones; the method was immunoSEQ multiplex PCR. The table has 300,000 to 450,000 clones, 85% seen once; the top ten hold 3% to 4%. The sample was peripheral blood. These receptor sequences come from a woman between 18 and 29 years old with acute or convalescent COVID-19. Both conserved end residues are part of each CDR3. D genes are given only for firm matches. Clone size is shown for a subset of rows, as once, few, many or a class of expanded clone.

J gene | clone size | V gene | D gene | CDR3 protein | CDR3 DNA
TRBJ2-7 | NA | TRBV10-1 | TRBD2 | CASRDLAGGDEQYF | TGCGCCAGCAGAGATTTAGCGGGAGGAGACGAGCAGTACTTC
TRBJ2-7 | NA | TRBV27 | TRBD2 | CASMRSAGGSSYEQYF | TGTGCCAGCATGCGGTCGGCGGGAGGTAGCTCCTACGAGCAGTACTTC
TRBJ1-6 | few | TRBV19 | TRBD1 | CASRSGTEQNSPLHF | TGTGCCAGTAGATCCGGGACAGAACAGAATTCACCCCTCCACTTT
TRBJ1-1 | NA | TRBV5-1 | NA | CASSFYGSGGTEAFF | TGCGCCAGCAGCTTTTACGGCTCCGGGGGGACTGAAGCTTTCTTT
TRBJ1-4 | NA | TRBV19 | NA | CASIDTGRDEKLFF | TGTGCCAGTATCGATACAGGGCGGGATGAAAAACTGTTTTTT
TRBJ1-4 | NA | TRBV28 | NA | CASSSPGRGNEKLFF | TGTGCCAGCAGTTCCCCCGGGAGGGGGAATGAAAAACTGTTTTTT
TRBJ2-7 | NA | TRBV9 | NA | CASSFADGTFYEQYF | TGTGCCAGCAGCTTCGCGGACGGGACATTCTACGAGCAGTACTTC
TRBJ1-1 | few | TRBV7-9 | TRBD1 | CASSLEEGAAAFF | TGTGCCAGCAGCTTAGAAGAGGGGGCGGCAGCTTTCTTT
TRBJ2-5 | NA | TRBV2 | TRBD1 | CASSGRDRGLGSSKETQYF | TGTGCCAGCAGTGGCCGGGACAGGGGATTAGGATCGAGTAAAGAGACCCAGTACTTC
TRBJ1-1 | NA | TRBV3-1/TRBV3-2 | NA | CASSQEGSAEAFF | TGTGCCAGCAGCCAAGAAGGGAGCGCTGAAGCTTTCTTT
TRBJ2-7 | NA | TRBV27 | TRBD2 | CASSLQGSGAYEQYF | TGTGCCAGCAGTTTACAAGGGAGCGGGGCCTACGAGCAGTACTTC
TRBJ1-6 | NA | TRBV12-5 | NA | CASGSPGRYSPLHF | TGTGCTAGTGGTTCGCCGGGGAGGTATTCACCCCTCCACTTT
TRBJ1-5 | NA | TRBV15 | NA | CATRAGRAMGNQPQHF | TGTGCCACCAGAGCTGGGAGGGCGATGGGCAATCAGCCCCAGCATTTT
TRBJ1-1 | NA | TRBV9 | NA | CASSVETVANLNTEAFF | TGTGCCAGCAGCGTAGAGACAGTCGCGAACCTGAACACTGAAGCTTTCTTT
TRBJ2-5 | NA | TRBV5-4 | TRBD2 | CASSQTSGGEETQYF | TGTGCCAGCAGCCAAACTAGCGGGGGGGAGGAGACCCAGTACTTC
TRBJ2-7 | NA | TRBV12-5 | TRBD2 | CASAPGGKYEQYF | TGTGCTAGTGCCCCCGGGGGGAAATACGAGCAGTACTTC
TRBJ2-1 | NA | TRBV6-5 | NA | CASSRPGGAEEEQFF | TGTGCCAGCAGTCGCCCGGGGGGCGCAGAAGAAGAGCAGTTCTTC
TRBJ1-2 | once | TRBV7-9 | NA | CASSLEGQPGHGYTF | TGTGCCAGCAGCTTAGAGGGGCAGCCCGGTCATGGCTACACCTTC
TRBJ1-1 | NA | TRBV7-8 | TRBD1 | CASSLGGAGGAFF | TGTGCCAGCAGCTTAGGTGGGGCAGGGGGAGCTTTCTTT
TRBJ2-1 | NA | TRBV5-1 | NA | CASSLEASYNEQFF | TGCGCCAGCAGCTTGGAAGCGTCCTACAATGAGCAGTTCTTC
TRBJ2-2 | NA | TRBV6-5 | TRBD1 | CASSYSDRGAGELFF | TGTGCCAGCAGTTACTCCGACAGGGGAGCCGGGGAGCTGTTTTTT
TRBJ2-2 | NA | TRBV24-1 | NA | CATGVDTPNTGELFF | TGTGCCACCGGGGTGGACACCCCGAACACCGGGGAGCTGTTTTTT
TRBJ1-2 | NA | TRBV10-3 | NA | CAISPGIYGYTF | TGTGCCATCAGCCCGGGGATCTATGGCTACACCTTC
TRBJ2-4 | NA | TRBV28 | NA | CASSFRDTYKNIQYF | TGTGCCAGCAGTTTTCGGGACACATACAAAAACATTCAGTACTTC
TRBJ1-6 | once | TRBV6-6 | TRBD1 | CASSLPPGQYNSPLHF | TGTGCCAGCAGTCTCCCTCCGGGACAGTATAATTCACCCCTCCACTTT
TRBJ2-1 | NA | TRBV5-6 | NA | CASSLFRGDNEQFF | TGTGCCAGCAGCTTGTTCAGGGGAGACAATGAGCAGTTCTTC
TRBJ1-2 | few | TRBV10-2 | NA | CASSEAVTNRGYTF | TGCGCCAGCAGTGAAGCGGTAACCAATCGGGGCTACACCTTC
TRBJ2-2 | NA | TRBV9 | TRBD1 | CASSVVTGGAGELFF | TGTGCCAGCAGCGTAGTGACAGGGGGAGCCGGGGAGCTGTTTTTT
TRBJ1-2 | NA | TRBV19 | TRBD1 | CASTGSGQGHGYTF | TGTGCCAGTACCGGCTCAGGACAGGGCCATGGCTACACCTTC
TRBJ2-1 | NA | TRBV7-9 | NA | CASSLAGGVNEQFF | TGTGCCAGCAGCTTAGCGGGCGGGGTCAATGAGCAGTTCTTC
TRBJ2-3 | NA | TRBV11-3 | TRBD2 | CASSSRTSGDSTDTQYF | TGTGCCAGCAGCTCCCGGACTAGCGGGGACTCGACAGATACGCAGTATTTT
TRBJ2-4 | once | TRBV12-5 | NA | CASGLSGTKNIQYF | TGTGCTAGTGGCTTGTCAGGGACCAAAAACATTCAGTACTTC
TRBJ1-4 | NA | TRBV27 | TRBD1 | CASSTGGEEEKLFF | TGTGCCAGCAGTACAGGGGGCGAAGAGGAAAAACTGTTTTTT